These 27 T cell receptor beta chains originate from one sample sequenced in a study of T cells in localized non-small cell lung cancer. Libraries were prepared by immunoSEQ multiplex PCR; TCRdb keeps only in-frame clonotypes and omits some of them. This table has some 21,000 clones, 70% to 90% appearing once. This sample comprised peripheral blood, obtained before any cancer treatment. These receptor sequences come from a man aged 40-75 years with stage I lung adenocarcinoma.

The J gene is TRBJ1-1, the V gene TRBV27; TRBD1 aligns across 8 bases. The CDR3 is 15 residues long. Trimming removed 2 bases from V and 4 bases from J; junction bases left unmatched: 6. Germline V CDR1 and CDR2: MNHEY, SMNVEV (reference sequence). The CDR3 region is CASSLNGQGITEAFF. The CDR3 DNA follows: TGTGCCAGCAGTTTAAACGGACAGGGAATCACTGAAGCTTTCTTT.

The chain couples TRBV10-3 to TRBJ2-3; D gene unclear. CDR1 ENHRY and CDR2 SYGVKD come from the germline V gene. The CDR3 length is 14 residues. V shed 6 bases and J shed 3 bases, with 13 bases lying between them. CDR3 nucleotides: TGTGCCATCAGAGGCGAGCAGGTGACAGATACGCAGTATTTT. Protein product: CAIRGEQVTDTQYF.

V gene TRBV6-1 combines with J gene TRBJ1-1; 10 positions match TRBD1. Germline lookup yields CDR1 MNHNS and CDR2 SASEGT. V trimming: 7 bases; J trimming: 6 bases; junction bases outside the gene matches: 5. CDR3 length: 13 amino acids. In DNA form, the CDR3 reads TGTGCCAGCATTTCCGGGACAGGGGCTGAAGCTTTCTTT. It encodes CASISGTGAEAFF.

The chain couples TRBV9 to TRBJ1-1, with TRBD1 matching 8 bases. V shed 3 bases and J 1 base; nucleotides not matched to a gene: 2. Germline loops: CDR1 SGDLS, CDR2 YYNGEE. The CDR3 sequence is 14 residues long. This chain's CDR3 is CASSGDRGNTEAFF. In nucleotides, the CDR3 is TGTGCCAGCAGCGGAGACAGGGGGAACACTGAAGCTTTCTTT.

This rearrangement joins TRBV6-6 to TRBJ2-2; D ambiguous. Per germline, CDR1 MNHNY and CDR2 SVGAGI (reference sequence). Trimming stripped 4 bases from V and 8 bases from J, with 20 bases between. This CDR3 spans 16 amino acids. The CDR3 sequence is CASSSTPPAFSGELFF. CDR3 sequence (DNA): TGTGCCAGCAGTTCAACCCCACCGGCTTTTTCGGGGGAGCTGTTTTTT.

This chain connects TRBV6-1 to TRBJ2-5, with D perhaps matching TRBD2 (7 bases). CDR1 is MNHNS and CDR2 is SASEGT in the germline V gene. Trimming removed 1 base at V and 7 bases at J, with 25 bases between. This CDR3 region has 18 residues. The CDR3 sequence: CASSEEHAGTTGRGTQYF. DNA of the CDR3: TGTGCCAGCAGTGAAGAACACGCGGGGACAACTGGGAGGGGGACCCAGTACTTC.

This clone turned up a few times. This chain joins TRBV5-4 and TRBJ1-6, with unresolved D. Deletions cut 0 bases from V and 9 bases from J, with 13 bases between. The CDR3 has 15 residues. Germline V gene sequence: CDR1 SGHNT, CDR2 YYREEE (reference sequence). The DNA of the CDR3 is TGTGCCAGCAGCTTGGACCGCCACGAAACTTCACCCCTCCACTTT. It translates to CASSLDRHETSPLHF.

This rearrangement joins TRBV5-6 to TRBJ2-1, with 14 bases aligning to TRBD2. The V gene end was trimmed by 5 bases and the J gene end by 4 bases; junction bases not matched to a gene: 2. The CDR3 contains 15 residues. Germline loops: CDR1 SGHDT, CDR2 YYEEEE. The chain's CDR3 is CASRGTSGGYNEQFF. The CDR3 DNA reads TGTGCCAGCAGAGGGACTAGCGGGGGTTACAATGAGCAGTTCTTC. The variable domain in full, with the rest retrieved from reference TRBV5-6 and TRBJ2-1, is DAGVTQSPTHLIKTRGQQVTLRCSPKSGHDTVSWYQQALGQGPQFIFQYYEEEERQRGNFPDRFSGHQFPNYSSELNVNALLLGDSALYLCASRGTSGGYNEQFFGPGTRLTVL.

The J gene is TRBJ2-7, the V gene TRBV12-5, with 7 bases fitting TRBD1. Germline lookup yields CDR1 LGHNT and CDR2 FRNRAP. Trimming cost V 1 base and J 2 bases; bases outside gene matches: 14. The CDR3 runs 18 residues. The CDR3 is CASGLARTIPDRTYEQYF. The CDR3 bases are TGTGCTAGTGGTTTGGCCCGGACGATACCGGACAGGACCTACGAGCAGTACTTC.

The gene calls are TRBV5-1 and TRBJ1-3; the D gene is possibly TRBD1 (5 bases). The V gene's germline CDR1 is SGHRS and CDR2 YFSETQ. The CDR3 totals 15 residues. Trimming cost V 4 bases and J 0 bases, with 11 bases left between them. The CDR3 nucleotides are TGCGCCAGCAGCCCTACAGGTCGCTCTGGAAACACCATATATTTT. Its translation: CASSPTGRSGNTIYF.

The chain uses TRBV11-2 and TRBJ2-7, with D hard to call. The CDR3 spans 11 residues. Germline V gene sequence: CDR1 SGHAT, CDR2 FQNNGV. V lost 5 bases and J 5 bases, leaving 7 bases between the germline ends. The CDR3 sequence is CASSPVDEQYF. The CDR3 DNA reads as TGTGCCAGCAGCCCCGTAGACGAGCAGTACTTC.

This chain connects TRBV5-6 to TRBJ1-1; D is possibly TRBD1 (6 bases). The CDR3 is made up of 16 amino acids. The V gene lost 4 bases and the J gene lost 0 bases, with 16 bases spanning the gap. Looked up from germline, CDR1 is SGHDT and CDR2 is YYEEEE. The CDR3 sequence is CASSPNTQGMNTEAFF. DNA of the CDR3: TGTGCCAGCAGCCCTAATACCCAGGGGATGAACACTGAAGCTTTCTTT.

The CDR3 sequence is CASSANGGTQHF. The CDR3 nucleotides are TGTGCCAGCAGTGCTAATGGTGGAACCCAGCATTTT. The genes are TRBV27 and TRBJ1-5; D unresolved. The length of the CDR3 is 12 residues. Trimming stripped 5 bases from V and 11 bases from J, with 13 bases between. Per germline, CDR1 MNHEY and CDR2 SMNVEV (reference sequence).

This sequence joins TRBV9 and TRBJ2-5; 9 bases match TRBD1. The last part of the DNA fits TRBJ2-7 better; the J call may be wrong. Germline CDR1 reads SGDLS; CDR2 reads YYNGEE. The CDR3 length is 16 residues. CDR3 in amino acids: CASSVAGTGQRDEQYF. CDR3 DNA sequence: TGTGCCAGCAGCGTAGCCGGGACAGGGCAGCGAGACGAGCAGTACTTC.

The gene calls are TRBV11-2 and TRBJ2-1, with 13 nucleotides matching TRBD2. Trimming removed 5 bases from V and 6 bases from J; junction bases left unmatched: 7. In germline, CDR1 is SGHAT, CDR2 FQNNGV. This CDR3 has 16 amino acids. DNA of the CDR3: TGTGCCAGCAGCCCAGGGGGACTAGCGGGGACCAATGAGCAGTTCTTC. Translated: CASSPGGLAGTNEQFF. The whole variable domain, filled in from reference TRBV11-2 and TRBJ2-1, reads EAGVAQSPRYKIIEKRQSVAFWCNPISGHATLYWYQQILGQGPKLLIQFQNNGVVDDSQLPKDRFSAERLKGVDSTLKIQPAKLEDSAVYLCASSPGGLAGTNEQFFGPGTRLTVL.

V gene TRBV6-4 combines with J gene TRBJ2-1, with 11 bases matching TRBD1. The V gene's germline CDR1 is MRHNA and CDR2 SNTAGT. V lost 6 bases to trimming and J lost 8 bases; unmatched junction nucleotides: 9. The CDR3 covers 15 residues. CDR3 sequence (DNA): TGTGCCAGCAGCACCGGGACAGGGGGATCATATGAGCAGTTCTTC. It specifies CASSTGTGGSYEQFF.

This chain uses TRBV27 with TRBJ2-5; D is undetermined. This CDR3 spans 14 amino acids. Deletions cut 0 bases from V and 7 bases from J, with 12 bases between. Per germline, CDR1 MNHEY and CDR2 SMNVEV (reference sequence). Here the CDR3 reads CASSLSRPYATQYF. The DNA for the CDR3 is TGTGCCAGCAGTTTATCACGGCCTTATGCGACCCAGTACTTC.

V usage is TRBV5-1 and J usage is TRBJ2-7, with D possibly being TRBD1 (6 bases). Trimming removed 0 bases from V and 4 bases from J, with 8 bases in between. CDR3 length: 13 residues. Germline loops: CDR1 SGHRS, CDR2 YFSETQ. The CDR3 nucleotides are TGCGCCAGCAGCTTGGAAACAGGGTACGAGCAGTACTTC. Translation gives CASSLETGYEQYF.

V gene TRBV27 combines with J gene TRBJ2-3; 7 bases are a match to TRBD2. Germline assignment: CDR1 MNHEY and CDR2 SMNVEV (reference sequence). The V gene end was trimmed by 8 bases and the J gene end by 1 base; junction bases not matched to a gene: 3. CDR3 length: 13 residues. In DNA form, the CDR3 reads TGTGCCAGCCGTGCGGGAGGCACAGATACGCAGTATTTT. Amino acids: CASRAGGTDTQYF.

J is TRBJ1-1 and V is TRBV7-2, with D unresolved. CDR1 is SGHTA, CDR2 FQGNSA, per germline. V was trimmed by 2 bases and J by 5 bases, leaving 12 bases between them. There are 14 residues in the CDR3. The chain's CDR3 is CASSLHHLGTEAFF. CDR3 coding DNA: TGTGCCAGCAGCTTACATCACTTGGGGACTGAAGCTTTCTTT. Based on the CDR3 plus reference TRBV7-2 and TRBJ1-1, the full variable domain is GAGVSQSPSNKVTEKGKDVELRCDPISGHTALYWYRQSLGQGLEFLIYFQGNSAPDKSGLPSDRFSAERTGGSVSTLTIQRTQQEDSAVYLCASSLHHLGTEAFFGQGTRLTVV.

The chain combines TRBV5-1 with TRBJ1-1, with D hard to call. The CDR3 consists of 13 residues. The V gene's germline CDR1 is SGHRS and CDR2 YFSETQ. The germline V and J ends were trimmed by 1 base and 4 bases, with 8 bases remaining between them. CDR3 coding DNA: TGCGCCAGCAGCTTGACTGACACCACTGAAGCTTTCTTT. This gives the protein CASSLTDTTEAFF.

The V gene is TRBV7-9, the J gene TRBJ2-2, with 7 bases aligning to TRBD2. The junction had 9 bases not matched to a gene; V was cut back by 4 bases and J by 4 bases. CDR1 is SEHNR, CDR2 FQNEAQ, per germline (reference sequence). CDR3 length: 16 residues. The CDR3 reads CASSYSGTGGTGELFF. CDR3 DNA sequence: TGTGCCAGCAGCTATTCAGGGACGGGGGGCACCGGGGAGCTGTTTTTT.

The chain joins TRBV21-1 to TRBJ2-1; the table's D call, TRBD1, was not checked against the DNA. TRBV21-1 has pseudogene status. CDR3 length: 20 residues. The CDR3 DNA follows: TGTGCCAGCAGCAAAGCTCGGACAGGGCCCCTGTTTAATTCCTACAATGAGCAGTTCTTC. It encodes CASSKARTGPLFNSYNEQFF.

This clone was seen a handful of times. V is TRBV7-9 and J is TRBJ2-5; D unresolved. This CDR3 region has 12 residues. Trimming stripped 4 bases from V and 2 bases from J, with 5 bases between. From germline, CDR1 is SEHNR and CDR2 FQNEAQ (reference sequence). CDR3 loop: CASSSLQETQYF. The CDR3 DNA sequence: TGTGCCAGCAGCTCTCTACAAGAGACCCAGTACTTC.

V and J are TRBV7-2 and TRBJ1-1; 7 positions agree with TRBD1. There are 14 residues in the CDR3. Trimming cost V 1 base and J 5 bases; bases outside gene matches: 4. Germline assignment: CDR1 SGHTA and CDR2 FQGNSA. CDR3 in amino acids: CASSLGPGGTEAFF. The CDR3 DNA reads TGTGCCAGCAGCTTAGGTCCAGGGGGGACTGAAGCTTTCTTT.

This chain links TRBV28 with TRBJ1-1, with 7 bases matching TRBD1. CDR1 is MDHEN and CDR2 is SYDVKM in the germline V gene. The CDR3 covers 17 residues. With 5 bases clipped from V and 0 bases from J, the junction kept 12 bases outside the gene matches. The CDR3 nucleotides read TGTGCCAGCAGTCAACAACCGACAGGGAACTTGAACACTGAAGCTTTCTTT. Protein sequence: CASSQQPTGNLNTEAFF.

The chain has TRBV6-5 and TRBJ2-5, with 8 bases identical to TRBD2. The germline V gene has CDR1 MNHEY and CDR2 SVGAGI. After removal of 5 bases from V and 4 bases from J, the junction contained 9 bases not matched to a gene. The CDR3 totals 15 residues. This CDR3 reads CASSPLLAERETQYF. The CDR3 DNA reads TGTGCCAGCAGTCCACTACTAGCGGAGCGAGAGACCCAGTACTTC.